Following are 30 T cell receptor beta chains from one sample sequenced in a study of blood T cell repertoires in COVID-19. TCRdb keeps only in-frame clones here, not all; method: immunoSEQ multiplex PCR. The sample includes about 170,000 clones, 84% of them seen just once. Source material: peripheral blood. The receptors were gathered from a woman in her seventies with COVID-19, enrolled during active disease.

The J gene is TRBJ2-3, the V gene TRBV7-2; TRBD1 aligns across 8 bases. The germline V gene has CDR1 SGHTA and CDR2 FQGNSA. V was clipped by 1 base and J by 5 bases; unmatched bases: 11. This CDR3 region has 17 residues. DNA for the CDR3: TGTGCCAGCAGCTTAGATGGGCAGGGGGCGCCAGGAGATACGCAGTATTTT. Its protein is CASSLDGQGAPGDTQYF.

As concerns this clone: The conserved phenylalanine or tryptophan is not found at the CDR3 terminus, so this likely reflects a read error. V is TRBV29-1 and J is TRBJ1-2; D is ambiguous. V gave up 3 bases and J gave up 1 base, with 9 bases separating them. The CDR3 runs 13 residues. Germline assignment: CDR1 SQVTM and CDR2 ANQGSEA. The CDR3 nucleotides are TGCAGCGTTGACGGCAGACGTAACTATGGCTACACCTCC. Translating it yields CSVDGRRNYGYTS.

The chain carries TRBV9 and TRBJ1-3, with no clear D. V gave up 4 bases and J gave up 2 bases, with 7 bases separating them. Germline V CDR1 and CDR2: SGDLS, YYNGEE. This CDR3 comprises 13 residues. CDR3: CASSPRAGNTIYF. CDR3 DNA sequence: TGTGCCAGCAGCCCTAGAGCTGGAAACACCATATATTTT.

The chain joins TRBV29-1 to TRBJ2-7, with 7 bases matching TRBD2. V shed 4 bases and J 2 bases; nucleotides not matched to a gene: 5. CDR1 and CDR2 (germline): SQVTM, ANQGSEA. This CDR3 region has 13 residues. CDR3 loop: CSVVGRVTYEQYF. In DNA form, the CDR3 reads TGCAGCGTTGTTGGGAGGGTGACCTACGAGCAGTACTTC.

The rearrangement joins TRBV27 to TRBJ2-7; 8 bases agree with TRBD1. Germline CDR1 MNHEY, CDR2 SMNVEV (reference sequence). After removal of 5 bases from V and 5 bases from J, the junction contained 8 bases not matched to a gene. The CDR3 has 14 amino acids. The CDR3 DNA is TGTGCCAGCAGTCCACGGACAGGGAACAACGAGCAGTACTTC. It specifies CASSPRTGNNEQYF.

The rearrangement uses TRBV27 and TRBJ2-1; no firm D call. Germline lookup yields CDR1 MNHEY and CDR2 SMNVEV (reference sequence). Between the trimmed V and J ends, which lost 3 bases and 9 bases, there was a span of 9 bases. The CDR3 totals 12 residues. The chain's CDR3 is CASSFLTGEQFF. CDR3 coding DNA: TGTGCCAGCAGTTTCTTAACGGGTGAGCAGTTCTTC.

The genes are TRBV19 and TRBJ2-3; D might be TRBD2 (5 bases). V lost 5 bases and J 3 bases, leaving 15 bases between the germline ends. Looked up from germline, CDR1 is LNHDA and CDR2 is SQIVND (reference sequence). The CDR3 is 15 residues long. CDR3 sequence (DNA): TGTGCCAGTAGTCCGTCGGGAAGTCGTACAGATACGCAGTATTTT. This encodes CASSPSGSRTDTQYF. Complete variable domain (other parts from reference TRBV19 and TRBJ2-3): DGGITQSPKYLFRKEGQNVTLSCEQNLNHDAMYWYRQDPGQGLRLIYYSQIVNDFQKGDIAEGYSVSREKKESFPLTVTSAQKNPTAFYLCASSPSGSRTDTQYFGPGTRLTVL.

The chain combines TRBV30 with TRBJ2-1, with 9 nucleotides matching TRBD2. In germline, CDR1 is GTSNPN, CDR2 SVGIG (reference sequence). Losses at the gene ends were 0 bases for V and 6 bases for J; bases not matched to a gene: 6. The CDR3 covers 15 residues. The CDR3 sequence: CAWSVASGRPNEQFF. In DNA form, the CDR3 reads TGTGCCTGGAGTGTTGCAAGCGGGAGGCCCAATGAGCAGTTCTTC.

The chain employs TRBV6-2 or TRBV6-3 and TRBJ1-2, with 8 positions matching TRBD1. The germline gives CDR1 MNHEY, CDR2 SVGEGT. The J segment lost 2 bases and the V segment lost 4 bases, leaving 6 bases of the junction unmatched. The CDR3 is made up of 15 amino acids. The CDR3 loop is CASSLRTGKNYGYTF. The CDR3 nucleotides are TGTGCCAGCAGTTTGCGGACAGGGAAGAACTATGGCTACACCTTC.

The J gene is TRBJ2-3, the V gene TRBV9, with D maybe TRBD2 (6 bases). Germline CDR1 SGDLS, CDR2 YYNGEE. The CDR3 length is 14 residues. Trimming took 6 bases from V and 2 from J, leaving 13 bases between them. The CDR3 loop reads CASNPGLSTDTQYF. Here the CDR3 DNA reads TGTGCCAGCAACCCTGGACTATCCACAGATACGCAGTATTTT. Full variable domain (rest looked up from reference TRBV9 and TRBJ2-3): DSGVTQTPKHLITATGQRVTLRCSPRSGDLSVYWYQQSLDQGLQFLIQYYNGEERAKGNILERFSAQQFPDLHSELNLSSLELGDSALYFCASNPGLSTDTQYFGPGTRLTVL.

The table lists this clone with a count of one. V and J are TRBV4-1 and TRBJ1-5, with a weak D call TRBD1 (6 bases). CDR3 size: 15 residues. V shed 1 base and J shed 4 bases, with 11 bases lying between them. Per germline, CDR1 MGHRA and CDR2 YSYEKL. CDR3 sequence: CASSQGDTSNQPQHF. CDR3 bases: TGCGCCAGCAGCCAAGGGGACACCTCAAATCAGCCCCAGCATTTT.

The CDR3 sequence: CASSVGTSHFYEQYF. CDR3 DNA: TGTGCCAGCAGCGTAGGTACTTCCCATTTTTACGAGCAGTACTTC. This chain connects TRBV9 to TRBJ2-7; no clear D. Per germline, CDR1 SGDLS and CDR2 YYNGEE. This CDR3 spans 15 amino acids. The V end was cut by 0 bases, the J end by 4 bases, with 14 bases between. Drawing the rest from reference TRBV9 and TRBJ2-7, the complete variable domain is DSGVTQTPKHLITATGQRVTLRCSPRSGDLSVYWYQQSLDQGLQFLIQYYNGEERAKGNILERFSAQQFPDLHSELNLSSLELGDSALYFCASSVGTSHFYEQYFGPGTRLTVT.

The V call is TRBV4-1, the J call TRBJ2-1; 7 bases agree with TRBD2. Trimming removed 3 bases from V and 4 bases from J; junction bases left unmatched: 18. Germline V lookup: CDR1 MGHRA, CDR2 YSYEKL. The CDR3 extends over 19 amino acids. The CDR3 spells CASSHLLGGEPSIYNEQFF. The CDR3 DNA is TGCGCCAGCAGCCACCTATTGGGGGGGGAGCCCTCCATATACAATGAGCAGTTCTTC.

This clone was counted between two and nine times. The chain recombines TRBV6-5 with TRBJ1-2, with D unclear. V was trimmed by 5 bases and J by 4 bases, leaving 17 bases between them. CDR1 is MNHEY, CDR2 SVGAGI, per germline. The CDR3 is 15 amino acids. The CDR3 loop is CASSRGLSRGYGYTF. DNA of the CDR3: TGTGCCAGCAGTCGAGGACTCTCTAGAGGCTATGGCTACACCTTC.

The chain has TRBV9 and TRBJ1-2; 8 bases are shared with TRBD1. Germline V gene data show CDR1 as SGDLS and CDR2 as YYNGEE. There are 15 residues in the CDR3. V lost 1 base to trimming and J lost 3 bases; unmatched junction nucleotides: 5. CDR3 in amino acids: CASSVSGGADYGYTF. In DNA, the CDR3 is TGTGCCAGCAGCGTATCAGGGGGCGCAGACTATGGCTACACCTTC.

The sample holds a few counts of this clone. The genes are TRBV5-1 and TRBJ1-1; 9 nucleotides match TRBD1. Germline V gene sequence: CDR1 SGHRS, CDR2 YFSETQ. V was pared by 4 bases and J by 5 bases, with 6 bases of the junction left unmatched. The CDR3 loop spans 14 amino acids. This CDR3 reads CASSIGQGRTEAFF. CDR3 DNA sequence: TGCGCCAGCAGCATTGGACAGGGGAGGACTGAAGCTTTCTTT. Supplemented by reference TRBV5-1 and TRBJ1-1, the full variable domain reads KAGVTQTPRYLIKTRGQQVTLSCSPISGHRSVSWYQQTPGQGLQFLFEYFSETQRNKGNFPGRFSGRQFSNSRSEMNVSTLELGDSALYLCASSIGQGRTEAFFGQGTRLTVV.

The rearrangement uses TRBV15 and TRBJ2-3; 9 nucleotides agree with TRBD2. Germline V gene lookup returns CDR1 LNHNV and CDR2 YYDKDF (reference sequence). J lost 0 bases, V lost 0 bases, and 4 bases had no gene match. The length of the CDR3 is 17 residues. The CDR3 loop reads CATSRDPTSGSTDTQYF. DNA for the CDR3: TGTGCCACCAGCAGAGATCCCACTAGCGGGAGCACAGATACGCAGTATTTT. The variable domain in full, completed from reference TRBV15 and TRBJ2-3, reads DAMVIQNPRYQVTQFGKPVTLSCSQTLNHNVMYWYQQKSSQAPKLLFHYYDKDFNNEADTPDNFQSRRPNTSFCFLDIRSPGLGDTAMYLCATSRDPTSGSTDTQYFGPGTRLTVL.

V and J are TRBV28 and TRBJ1-4, with 7 nucleotides matching TRBD1. Germline V gene sequence: CDR1 MDHEN, CDR2 SYDVKM. After removal of 4 bases from V and 4 bases from J, the junction contained 6 bases not matched to a gene. The CDR3 contains 15 residues. The CDR3 DNA is TGTGCCAGCAGTTCTCGGACAGGTTTTAATGAAAAACTGTTTTTT. This encodes CASSSRTGFNEKLFF. Together with reference TRBV28 and TRBJ1-4, the CDR3 gives the full variable domain: DVKVTQSSRYLVKRTGEKVFLECVQDMDHENMFWYRQDPGLGLRLIYFSYDVKMKEKGDIPEGYSVSREKKERFSLILESASTNQTSMYLCASSSRTGFNEKLFFGSGTQLSVL.

This clone occurred a few times. The chain carries TRBV5-6 and TRBJ1-2; D gene uncertain. The germline V gene encodes CDR1 SGHDT and CDR2 YYEEEE. The CDR3 runs to 15 residues. V was trimmed by 4 bases and J by 6 bases, leaving 19 bases between them. CDR3 sequence: CASSAYNLNVDGYTF. In DNA form, the CDR3 reads TGTGCCAGCAGCGCTTACAACCTCAACGTGGATGGCTACACCTTC.

The rearrangement uses TRBV6-5 and TRBJ1-6, with 7 bases identical to TRBD1. Germline-derived CDR1 and CDR2 are MNHEY and SVGAGI. The CDR3 is made up of 15 amino acids. Trimming removed 4 bases from V and 9 bases from J; junction bases left unmatched: 9. CDR3 amino acids: CASSSRQGESSPLHF. In DNA form, the CDR3 reads TGTGCCAGCAGTTCTAGACAGGGCGAAAGTTCACCCCTCCACTTT.

The rearrangement uses TRBV3-1 (or the pseudogene TRBV3-2) and TRBJ1-3; D uncertain. The CDR3 runs to 15 residues. Trimming stripped 0 bases from V and 4 bases from J, with 10 bases between. Germline lookup yields CDR1 LGHDT and CDR2 YNNKEL (reference sequence). The CDR3 region has the DNA TGTGCCAGCAGCCAAGATCAGAACAGCGGAAACACCATATATTTT. It encodes CASSQDQNSGNTIYF.

The chain uses TRBV29-1 and TRBJ1-3; 9 bases are shared with TRBD1. The V gene end was trimmed by 6 bases and the J gene end by 7 bases; junction bases not matched to a gene: 10. Germline assignment: CDR1 SQVTM and CDR2 ANQGSEA. The CDR3 sequence is 14 residues long. The CDR3 DNA reads TGCAGCGTCGGATCCGGGACAGGGTCTAACACCATATATTTT. Protein product: CSVGSGTGSNTIYF.

The V call is TRBV7-8, the J call TRBJ1-6; D possibly corresponds to TRBD1 (6 bases). The germline gives CDR1 SGHVS, CDR2 FQNEAQ. This CDR3 is 16 amino acids long. Trimming cost V 4 bases and J 10 bases, with 20 bases left between them. The CDR3 region has the DNA TGTGCCAGCAGCTCGCCAACAGGGAATCGGGACTCACCCCTCCACTTT. It specifies CASSSPTGNRDSPLHF. The full variable domain, in which reference TRBV7-8 and TRBJ1-6 provide the parts outside the CDR3, is GAGVSQSPRYKVAKRGQDVALRCDPISGHVSLFWYQQALGQGPEFLTYFQNEAQLDKSGLPSDRFFAERPEGSVSTLKIQRTQQEDSAVYLCASSSPTGNRDSPLHFGNGTRLTVT.

This chain uses TRBV30 with TRBJ2-1; TRBD1 agrees at 7 bases. Germline values: CDR1 GTSNPN, CDR2 SVGIG (reference sequence). The CDR3 length is 13 residues. Unmatched junction bases numbered 6, after V lost 3 bases and J lost 7 bases. CDR3 loop: CAWSDQTGNEQFF. CDR3 nucleotide sequence: TGTGCCTGGAGCGACCAGACAGGGAATGAGCAGTTCTTC.

This clone was observed a handful of times. The CDR3 nucleotides read TGTGCCAGCAGTCTGGGACTGGACTCCTACAATGAGCAGTTCTTC. Encoded protein: CASSLGLDSYNEQFF. The gene calls are TRBV6-5 and TRBJ2-1; D is possibly TRBD2 (6 bases). Per germline, CDR1 MNHEY and CDR2 SVGAGI. V was pared by 5 bases and J by 0 bases, with 11 bases between. The CDR3 runs 15 residues.

This chain connects TRBV27 to TRBJ1-4, with 10 bases aligning to TRBD1. The germline V gene encodes CDR1 MNHEY and CDR2 SMNVEV (reference sequence). The CDR3 consists of 16 residues. V dropped 3 bases and J dropped 5; count of bases not matched to a gene: 6. CDR3 loop: CASSFYRDRGNEKLFF. As DNA, the CDR3 is TGTGCCAGCAGTTTCTACCGGGACAGGGGAAATGAAAAACTGTTTTTT.

This chain connects TRBV2 to TRBJ2-7; TRBD1 aligns across 9 bases. J was trimmed by 6 bases and V by 4 bases; bases with no gene match: 7. The germline gives CDR1 SNHLY, CDR2 FYNNEI. This CDR3 contains 14 residues. Here the CDR3 reads CASSATGGILEQYV. The DNA for the CDR3 is TGTGCCAGCAGTGCGACAGGGGGAATTCTCGAGCAGTACGTC.

The rearrangement uses TRBV7-2 and TRBJ2-2; 7 bases map to TRBD2. The CDR3 has 15 amino acids. The trim removed 4 bases at V and 8 bases at J, leaving 10 bases unmatched. From germline, CDR1 is SGHTA and CDR2 FQGNSA. The CDR3 region has the DNA TGTGCCAGCAGCTCCTCGGCGGGAGTGCCGGGGGAGCTGTTTTTT. This translates into CASSSSAGVPGELFF.

The chain couples TRBV10-3 to TRBJ2-5; D is unresolved. The CDR3 sequence is 11 residues long. V was pared by 6 bases and J by 4 bases, with 6 bases between. Germline CDR1 reads ENHRY; CDR2 reads SYGVKD. CDR3 bases: TGTGCCATCAGGTCTAGAGAGACCCAGTACTTC. This gives the protein CAIRSRETQYF.

V usage is TRBV6-5 and J usage is TRBJ1-2, with unresolved D. Germline-derived CDR1 and CDR2 are MNHEY and SVGAGI. The CDR3 consists of 13 residues. With 7 bases removed from V and 4 bases from J, the gap between germline ends came to 13 bases. The CDR3 nucleotides are TGTGCCAGCACAAAGGCGCGGAGCTATGGCTACACCTTC. Protein product: CASTKARSYGYTF.